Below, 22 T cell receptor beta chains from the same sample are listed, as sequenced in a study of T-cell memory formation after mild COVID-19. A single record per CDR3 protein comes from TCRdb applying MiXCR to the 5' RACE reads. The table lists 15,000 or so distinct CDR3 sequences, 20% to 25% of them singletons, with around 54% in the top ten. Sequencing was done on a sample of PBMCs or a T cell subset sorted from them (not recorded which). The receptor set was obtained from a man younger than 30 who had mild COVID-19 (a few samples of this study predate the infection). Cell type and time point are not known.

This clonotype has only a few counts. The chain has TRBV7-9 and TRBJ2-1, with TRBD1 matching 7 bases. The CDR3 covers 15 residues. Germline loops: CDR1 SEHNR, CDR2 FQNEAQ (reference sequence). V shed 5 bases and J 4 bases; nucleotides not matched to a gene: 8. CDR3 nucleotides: TGTGCCAGCAGCCCCGCCGGGACAGTGTACAATGAGCAGTTCTTC. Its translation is CASSPAGTVYNEQFF.

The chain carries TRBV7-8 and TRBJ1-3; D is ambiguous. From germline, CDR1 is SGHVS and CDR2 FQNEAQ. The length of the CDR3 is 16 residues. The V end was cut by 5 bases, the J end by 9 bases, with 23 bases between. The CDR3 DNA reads TGTGCCAGCAGCAGCAGACCGGGAGGCAGTATTATCACCATATATTTT. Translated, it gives CASSSRPGGSIITIYF.

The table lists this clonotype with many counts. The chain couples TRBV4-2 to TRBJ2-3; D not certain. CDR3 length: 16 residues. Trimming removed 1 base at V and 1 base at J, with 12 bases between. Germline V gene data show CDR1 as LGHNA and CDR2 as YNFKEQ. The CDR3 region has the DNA TGTGCCAGCAGCCAAGCCGGCGTCATGGGCACAGATACGCAGTATTTT. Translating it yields CASSQAGVMGTDTQYF.

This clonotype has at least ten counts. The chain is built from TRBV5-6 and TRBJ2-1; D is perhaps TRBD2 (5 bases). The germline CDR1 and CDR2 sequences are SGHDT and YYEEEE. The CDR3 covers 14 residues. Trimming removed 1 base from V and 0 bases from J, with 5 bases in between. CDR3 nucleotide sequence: TGTGCCAGCAGCTTGACTAGCTCCTACAATGAGCAGTTCTTC. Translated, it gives CASSLTSSYNEQFF.

Written as DNA, the CDR3 is TGCGCCAGCAGAAGAGACAGGGACTGGACCGGGGAGCTGTTTTTT. It specifies CASRRDRDWTGELFF. The genes are TRBV4-3 and TRBJ2-2, with a possible D match to TRBD1 (7 bases). The CDR3 consists of 15 residues. The V gene's germline CDR1 is LGHNA and CDR2 YSLEER. V lost 6 bases and J lost 5, with 16 bases in between.

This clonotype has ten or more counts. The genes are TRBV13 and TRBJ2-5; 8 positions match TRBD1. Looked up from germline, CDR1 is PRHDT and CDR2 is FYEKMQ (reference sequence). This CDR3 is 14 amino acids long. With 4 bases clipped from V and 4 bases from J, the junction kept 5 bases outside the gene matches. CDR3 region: CASSSGQVSETQYF. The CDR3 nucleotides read TGTGCCAGCAGCTCGGGACAGGTTTCAGAGACCCAGTACTTC.

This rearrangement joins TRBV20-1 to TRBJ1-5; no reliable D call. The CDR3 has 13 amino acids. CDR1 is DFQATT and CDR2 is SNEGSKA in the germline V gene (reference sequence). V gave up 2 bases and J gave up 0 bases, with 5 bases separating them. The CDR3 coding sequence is TGCAGTGCTAGAATGTATAGCAATCAGCCCCAGCATTTT. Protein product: CSARMYSNQPQHF.

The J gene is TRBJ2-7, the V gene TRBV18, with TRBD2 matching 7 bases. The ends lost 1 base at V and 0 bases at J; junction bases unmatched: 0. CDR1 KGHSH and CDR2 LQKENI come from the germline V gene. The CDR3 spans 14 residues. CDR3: CASSPRGSSYEQYF. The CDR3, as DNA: TGTGCCAGCTCACCACGCGGGAGCTCCTACGAGCAGTACTTC. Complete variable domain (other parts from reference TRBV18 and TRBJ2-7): NAGVMQNPRHLVRRRGQEARLRCSPMKGHSHVYWYRQLPEEGLKFMVYLQKENIIDESGMPKERFSAEFPKEGPSILRIQQVVRGDSAAYFCASSPRGSSYEQYFGPGTRLTVT.

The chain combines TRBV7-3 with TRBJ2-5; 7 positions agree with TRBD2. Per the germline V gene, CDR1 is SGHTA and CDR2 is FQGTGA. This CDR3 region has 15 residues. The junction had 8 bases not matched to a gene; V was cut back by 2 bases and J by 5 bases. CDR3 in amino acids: CASSLAGVPQETQYF. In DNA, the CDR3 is TGTGCCAGCAGCTTAGCGGGGGTCCCTCAGGAGACCCAGTACTTC.

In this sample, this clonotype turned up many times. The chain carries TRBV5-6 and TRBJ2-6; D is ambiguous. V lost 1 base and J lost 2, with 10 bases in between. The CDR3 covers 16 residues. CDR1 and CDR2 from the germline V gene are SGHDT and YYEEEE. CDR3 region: CASSLILFAGANVLTF. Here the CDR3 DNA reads TGTGCCAGCAGCTTGATCCTTTTTGCTGGGGCCAACGTCCTGACTTTC.

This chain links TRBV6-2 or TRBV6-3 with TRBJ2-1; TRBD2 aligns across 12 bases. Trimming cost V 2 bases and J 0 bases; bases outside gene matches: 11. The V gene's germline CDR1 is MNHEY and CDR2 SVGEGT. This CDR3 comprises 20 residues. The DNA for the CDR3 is TGTGCCAGCAGTTACGGTGGGACTACTAGCGGGGGGATCTCCTACAATGAGCAGTTCTTC. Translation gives CASSYGGTTSGGISYNEQFF.

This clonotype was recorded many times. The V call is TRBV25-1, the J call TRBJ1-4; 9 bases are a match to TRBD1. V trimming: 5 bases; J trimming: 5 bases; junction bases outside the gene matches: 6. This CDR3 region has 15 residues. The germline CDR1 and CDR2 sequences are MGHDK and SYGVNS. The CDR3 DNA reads TGTGCCAGCAGTCCGTGGACAGGGGTCAATGAAAAACTGTTTTTT. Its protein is CASSPWTGVNEKLFF. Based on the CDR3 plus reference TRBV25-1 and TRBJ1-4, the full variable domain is EADIYQTPRYLVIGTGKKITLECSQTMGHDKMYWYQQDPGMELHLIHYSYGVNSTEKGDLSSESTVSRIRTEHFPLTLESARPSHTSQYLCASSPWTGVNEKLFFGSGTQLSVL.

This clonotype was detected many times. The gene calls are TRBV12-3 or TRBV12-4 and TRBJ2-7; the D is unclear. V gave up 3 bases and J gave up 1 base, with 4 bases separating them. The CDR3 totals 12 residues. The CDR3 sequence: CASSLGSYEQYV. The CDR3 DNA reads TGTGCCAGCAGTTTGGGTTCCTACGAGCAGTACGTC.

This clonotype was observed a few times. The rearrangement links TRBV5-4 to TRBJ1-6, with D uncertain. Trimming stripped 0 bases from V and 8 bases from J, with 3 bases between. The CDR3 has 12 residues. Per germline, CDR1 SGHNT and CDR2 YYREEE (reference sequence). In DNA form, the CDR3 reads TGTGCCAGCAGCTTGGACCATTCACCCCTCCACTTT. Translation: CASSLDHSPLHF.

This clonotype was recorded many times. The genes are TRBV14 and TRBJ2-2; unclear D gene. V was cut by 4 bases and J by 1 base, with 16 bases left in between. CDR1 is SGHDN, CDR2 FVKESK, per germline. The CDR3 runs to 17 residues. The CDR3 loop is CASSRFYNLGNTGELFF. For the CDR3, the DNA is TGTGCCAGCAGCCGATTCTATAACCTTGGGAACACCGGGGAGCTGTTTTTT.

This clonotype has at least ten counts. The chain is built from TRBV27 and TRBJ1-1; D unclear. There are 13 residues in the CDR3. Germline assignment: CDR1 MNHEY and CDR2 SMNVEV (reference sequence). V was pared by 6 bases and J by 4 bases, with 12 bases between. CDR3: CASSPVGFTEAFF. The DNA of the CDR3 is TGTGCCAGCAGCCCTGTGGGGTTCACTGAAGCTTTCTTT.

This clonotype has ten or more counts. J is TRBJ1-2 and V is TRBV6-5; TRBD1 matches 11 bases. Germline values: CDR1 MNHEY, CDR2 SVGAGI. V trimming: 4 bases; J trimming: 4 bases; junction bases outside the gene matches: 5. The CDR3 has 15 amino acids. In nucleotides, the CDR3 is TGTGCCAGCAGTTCCACGGACAGGGGGCTCTATGGCTACACCTTC. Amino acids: CASSSTDRGLYGYTF.

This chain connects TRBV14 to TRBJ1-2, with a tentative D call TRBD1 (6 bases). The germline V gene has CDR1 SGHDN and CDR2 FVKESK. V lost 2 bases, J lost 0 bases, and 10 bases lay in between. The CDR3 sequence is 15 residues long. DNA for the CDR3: TGTGCCAGCAGCCAACGGAGGGGGACTAACTATGGCTACACCTTC. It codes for CASSQRRGTNYGYTF.

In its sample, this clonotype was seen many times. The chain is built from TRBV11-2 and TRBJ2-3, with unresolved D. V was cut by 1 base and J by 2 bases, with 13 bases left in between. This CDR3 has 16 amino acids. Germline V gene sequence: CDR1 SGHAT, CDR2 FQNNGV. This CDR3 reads CASSLGLVFVTDTQYF. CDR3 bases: TGTGCCAGCAGCTTAGGTTTGGTTTTTGTCACAGATACGCAGTATTTT.

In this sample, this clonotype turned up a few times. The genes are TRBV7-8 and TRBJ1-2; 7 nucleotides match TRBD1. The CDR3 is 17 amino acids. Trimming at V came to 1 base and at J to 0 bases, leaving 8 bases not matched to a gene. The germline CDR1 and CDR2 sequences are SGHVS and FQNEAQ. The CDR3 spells CASSLGAGGIANYGYTF. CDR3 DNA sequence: TGTGCCAGCAGCTTAGGGGCAGGGGGTATAGCTAACTATGGCTACACCTTC.

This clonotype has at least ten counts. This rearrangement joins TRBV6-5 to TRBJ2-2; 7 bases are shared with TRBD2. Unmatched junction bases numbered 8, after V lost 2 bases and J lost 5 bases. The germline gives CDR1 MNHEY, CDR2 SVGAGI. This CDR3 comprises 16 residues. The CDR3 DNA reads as TGTGCCAGCAGTTACCAGGGACTAAGTCTAACCGGGGAGCTGTTTTTT. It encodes CASSYQGLSLTGELFF.

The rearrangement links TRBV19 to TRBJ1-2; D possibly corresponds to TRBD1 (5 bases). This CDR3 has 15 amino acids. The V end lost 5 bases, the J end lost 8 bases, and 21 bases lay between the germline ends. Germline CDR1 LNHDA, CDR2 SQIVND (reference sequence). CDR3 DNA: TGTGCCAGTAGTCTACGGGACGCTTATTCGGAAGGCTACACCTTC. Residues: CASSLRDAYSEGYTF.